One sample yielded the 31 T cell receptor beta chains listed below, sequenced in a study of T cell repertoires in cytomegalovirus infection. TCRdb called the reads again in MiXCR, with one record for every CDR3 protein. Of about 51,000 distinct CDR3 sequences in the sample, around a fifth were seen once. Their target antigens are unknown. The sample here was CD8+ T cells from cultured PBMCs, taken from culture after CMV antigen stimulation. The receptors were sampled from a human donor in good health (CMV status not recorded). Some clones in this sample may be carry-over from other donors' samples.

The CDR3 loop is CARGRSGTRGTGELFF. CDR3 nucleotides: TGTGCCCGCGGACGCTCCGGGACTAGGGGTACCGGGGAGCTGTTTTTT. The chain joins TRBV6-5 to TRBJ2-2, with 8 bases aligning to TRBD2. This CDR3 is 16 amino acids long. Per germline, CDR1 MNHEY and CDR2 SVGAGI. With V trimmed by 11 bases and J by 5 bases, 16 bases remained unmatched.

The V gene is TRBV7-2, the J gene TRBJ2-4; 10 bases map to TRBD2. Per the germline V gene, CDR1 is SGHTA and CDR2 is FQGNSA. The CDR3 sequence is 18 residues long. Trimming cost V 4 bases and J 8 bases; bases outside gene matches: 17. The CDR3 is CASSSHLAGASGRYIQYF. The DNA for the CDR3 is TGTGCCAGCAGCTCACACCTAGCAGGGGCTAGCGGGAGATACATTCAGTACTTC. The entire variable domain, with the rest obtained from reference TRBV7-2 and TRBJ2-4, is as follows: GAGVSQSPSNKVTEKGKDVELRCDPISGHTALYWYRQSLGQGLEFLIYFQGNSAPDKSGLPSDRFSAERTGGSVSTLTIQRTQQEDSAVYLCASSSHLAGASGRYIQYFGAGTRLSVL.

This clonotype occurred a few times. This rearrangement joins TRBV6-5 to TRBJ1-2, with a tentative D call TRBD1 (6 bases). This CDR3 comprises 13 residues. V shed 7 bases and J shed 4 bases, with 13 bases lying between them. In germline, CDR1 is MNHEY, CDR2 SVGAGI. The CDR3 here is CASTPAGAYGYTF. The CDR3 coding sequence is TGTGCCAGCACCCCGGCAGGGGCCTATGGCTACACCTTC.

This clonotype was counted a single time. The chain employs TRBV6-5 and TRBJ2-4, with D perhaps matching TRBD1 (5 bases). Germline CDR1 MNHEY, CDR2 SVGAGI. The V end lost 2 bases, the J end lost 13 bases, and 21 bases lay between the germline ends. The CDR3 totals 15 residues. CDR3 nucleotides: TGTGCCAGCAGTTACGTGGCAGGGTCCAAAAACAGGCAGTACTTC. Translation: CASSYVAGSKNRQYF.

The rearrangement joins TRBV7-6 to TRBJ2-1, with D possibly TRBD1 on 6 matching bases. The germline V gene has CDR1 SGHVS and CDR2 FNYEAQ. The length of the CDR3 is 16 residues. V dropped 1 base and J dropped 0 bases, with 10 bases sitting between them. The CDR3, as DNA: TGTGCCAGCAGCTTAGACCTGGACAGCTCCTACAATGAGCAGTTCTTC. It translates to CASSLDLDSSYNEQFF.

The CDR3 sequence: CASSLRSEIGEQYF. Written as DNA, the CDR3 is TGTGCCAGCAGCTTACGGTCGGAAATTGGCGAGCAGTACTTC. The V call is TRBV7-8, the J call TRBJ2-7; no clear D. V was pared by 2 bases and J by 6 bases, with 14 bases between. The germline gives CDR1 SGHVS, CDR2 FQNEAQ. The CDR3 extends over 14 amino acids. Variable domain in full (rest from reference TRBV7-8 and TRBJ2-7): GAGVSQSPRYKVAKRGQDVALRCDPISGHVSLFWYQQALGQGPEFLTYFQNEAQLDKSGLPSDRFFAERPEGSVSTLKIQRTQQEDSAVYLCASSLRSEIGEQYFGPGTRLTVT.

The chain recombines TRBV11-2 with TRBJ1-1, with D uncertain. The V end lost 5 bases, the J end lost 1 base, and 8 bases lay between the germline ends. The CDR3 has 13 residues. In germline, CDR1 is SGHAT, CDR2 FQNNGV. The CDR3 here is CASSLWENTEAFF. CDR3 sequence (DNA): TGTGCCAGCAGCCTATGGGAGAACACTGAAGCTTTCTTT.

This clonotype showed up just a few times. This chain connects TRBV11-1 to TRBJ2-5; TRBD2 aligns across 7 bases. V lost 5 bases to trimming and J lost 5 bases; unmatched junction nucleotides: 11. CDR1 SGHAT and CDR2 FQDESV come from the germline V gene (reference sequence). This CDR3 contains 15 residues. The CDR3 DNA reads TGTGCCAGCAGCCGGCGACTAGCAAAGAAGGAGACCCAGTACTTC. It specifies CASSRRLAKKETQYF.

There are a few counts of this clonotype. This chain links TRBV7-8 with TRBJ2-1; 10 nucleotides align to TRBD2. J gave up 2 bases and V 5 bases, and 6 bases lay outside the gene matches. CDR3 length: 16 amino acids. CDR1 and CDR2 from the germline V gene are SGHVS and FQNEAQ. In nucleotides, the CDR3 is TGTGCCAGCAGCGCTAGCGGGAGAACCACCTACAATGAGCAGTTCTTC. Its protein is CASSASGRTTYNEQFF.

This clonotype was picked up a small number of times. CDR3 protein: CASSDQGSYNEQFF. As DNA, the CDR3 is TGTGCCAGCAGCGACCAAGGGTCCTACAATGAGCAGTTCTTC. This chain joins TRBV7-9 and TRBJ2-1; D ambiguous. In germline, CDR1 is SEHNR, CDR2 FQNEAQ (reference sequence). CDR3 length equals 14 residues. Trimming took off 5 bases at V and 1 base at J, with 9 bases between the two ends.

V gene TRBV12-3 or TRBV12-4 combines with J gene TRBJ2-1; D remains unclear. CDR3 size: 12 residues. V shed 0 bases and J shed 8 bases, with 5 bases lying between them. The CDR3 spells CASSLARDEQFF. DNA for the CDR3: TGTGCCAGCAGTTTAGCTAGGGATGAGCAGTTCTTC.

The V gene is TRBV7-6, the J gene TRBJ2-1; D is perhaps TRBD1 (6 bases). The CDR3 totals 12 residues. V was pared by 1 base and J by 10 bases, with 8 bases between. Germline values: CDR1 SGHVS, CDR2 FNYEAQ. The DNA of the CDR3 is TGTGCCAGCAGCTTAGTGGGGACAGAGCAGTTCTTC. Residues: CASSLVGTEQFF. The full variable domain, in which reference TRBV7-6 and TRBJ2-1 provide the parts outside the CDR3, is GAGVSQSPRYKVTKRGQDVALRCDPISGHVSLYWYRQALGQGPEFLTYFNYEAQQDKSGLPNDRFSAERPEGSISTLTIQRTEQRDSAMYRCASSLVGTEQFFGPGTRLTVL.

The chain links TRBV7-2 to TRBJ1-3, with TRBD1 matching over 9 bases. Germline CDR1 is SGHTA and CDR2 is FQGNSA. CDR3 size: 14 residues. The J segment lost 3 bases and the V segment lost 5 bases, leaving 2 bases of the junction unmatched. In DNA, the CDR3 is TGTGCCAGCAGCATGACAGGGGGTGGAAACACCATATATTTT. It encodes CASSMTGGGNTIYF.

J is TRBJ1-2 and V is TRBV11-2; D possibly corresponds to TRBD1 (6 bases). Trimming stripped 1 base from V and 0 bases from J, with 15 bases between. CDR1 is SGHAT, CDR2 FQNNGV, per germline. The length of the CDR3 is 17 residues. CDR3 DNA sequence: TGTGCCAGCAGCTTAGTCCGGTTGGCAGGGGCTAACTATGGCTACACCTTC. This sequence encodes CASSLVRLAGANYGYTF.

This chain connects TRBV20-1 to TRBJ2-7; maybe TRBD2 (7 bases). The CDR3 covers 10 residues. Looked up from germline, CDR1 is DFQATT and CDR2 is SNEGSKA (reference sequence). V lost 5 bases and J 7 bases, leaving 9 bases between the germline ends. In DNA, the CDR3 is TGCAGTGCTGAGGGGGGGGAGCAGTACTTC. This translates into CSAEGGEQYF.

In its sample, this clonotype was seen a few times. V usage is TRBV7-8 and J usage is TRBJ1-5; unclear D gene. This CDR3 contains 16 residues. The germline gives CDR1 SGHVS, CDR2 FQNEAQ. The V end lost 0 bases, the J end lost 3 bases, and 12 bases lay between the germline ends. The CDR3 is CASSLAVGGINQPQHF. CDR3 nucleotide sequence: TGTGCCAGCAGCTTAGCGGTCGGAGGTATCAATCAGCCCCAGCATTTT.

The chain is built from TRBV18 and TRBJ1-5, with a possible D match to TRBD1 (6 bases). The CDR3 has 16 amino acids. Germline-derived CDR1 and CDR2 are KGHSH and LQKENI. V lost 3 bases and J 0 bases, leaving 12 bases between the germline ends. CDR3 coding DNA: TGTGCCAGCTCACCGACCGGGACAATTAGCAATCAGCCCCAGCATTTT. Amino acids: CASSPTGTISNQPQHF.

This clonotype was observed a handful of times. The genes are TRBV4-2 and TRBJ1-1, with D unclear. Deletions cut 8 bases from V and 3 bases from J, with 16 bases between. Germline loops: CDR1 LGHNA, CDR2 YNFKEQ. This CDR3 spans 14 amino acids. CDR3 amino acids: CASHLGSGHTEAFF. The DNA for the CDR3 is TGTGCCAGCCATCTTGGGTCGGGCCACACTGAAGCTTTCTTT.

The chain carries TRBV7-8 and TRBJ1-5; possibly TRBD1 for D (6 bases). V was clipped by 8 bases and J by 3 bases, with 17 bases between them. This CDR3 has 15 amino acids. Germline V CDR1 and CDR2: SGHVS, FQNEAQ. CDR3: CASGRGQFFNQPQHF. The CDR3 nucleotides are TGTGCCAGCGGCCGAGGACAGTTCTTCAATCAGCCCCAGCATTTT.

This clonotype has more than one count but fewer than ten. V usage is TRBV10-3 and J usage is TRBJ2-7, with TRBD1 matching 7 bases. The CDR3 consists of 15 residues. With V trimmed by 5 bases and J by 3 bases, 10 bases remained unmatched. The germline V gene has CDR1 ENHRY and CDR2 SYGVKD. In DNA form, the CDR3 reads TGTGCCATCAGTCTTGGACAGGCCTACTTCTACGAGCAGTACTTC. As protein: CAISLGQAYFYEQYF.

The chain combines TRBV4-2 with TRBJ1-6, with D perhaps matching TRBD1 (5 bases). Trimming took off 7 bases at V and 1 base at J, with 11 bases between the two ends. The CDR3 spans 15 residues. The germline V gene encodes CDR1 LGHNA and CDR2 YNFKEQ. CDR3 sequence (DNA): TGTGCCAGCACCCCAGGGAGGTCCTATAATTCACCCCTCCACTTT. Translated: CASTPGRSYNSPLHF.

The genes are TRBV12-3 or TRBV12-4 and TRBJ1-2; TRBD1 agrees at 7 bases. This CDR3 region has 15 residues. The J segment lost 2 bases and the V segment lost 2 bases, leaving 5 bases of the junction unmatched. The CDR3 loop reads CASSLPRGVNYGYTF. CDR3 bases: TGTGCCAGCAGTTTACCCAGGGGGGTAAACTATGGCTACACCTTC.

The chain recombines TRBV7-6 with TRBJ2-5, with D perhaps TRBD1 (6 bases). The CDR3 consists of 14 residues. Trimming stripped 6 bases from V and 5 bases from J, with 16 bases between. Per germline, CDR1 SGHVS and CDR2 FNYEAQ. CDR3 amino acids: CASRSRQDRETQYF. CDR3 nucleotide sequence: TGTGCCAGCAGATCACGACAGGATCGGGAGACCCAGTACTTC.

J is TRBJ2-3 and V is TRBV12-3 or TRBV12-4, with D perhaps matching TRBD1 or TRBD2 (5 bases each). Trimming left V 9 bases short and J 2 bases short, with 15 bases between. The CDR3 length is 14 residues. The DNA of the CDR3 is TGTGCCAGAACCTGGGGCGGGCCCACAGATACGCAGTATTTT. Translating gives CARTWGGPTDTQYF.

The chain has TRBV7-2 and TRBJ1-1; 12 nucleotides match TRBD1. The ends lost 1 base at V and 6 bases at J; junction bases unmatched: 6. This CDR3 spans 16 amino acids. Germline CDR1 is SGHTA and CDR2 is FQGNSA. Here the CDR3 DNA reads TGTGCCAGCAGCTTAGTAGGGACAGGGGGCCGATCTGAAGCTTTCTTT. It specifies CASSLVGTGGRSEAFF.

Turning to this clonotype: The final CDR3 position lacks the conserved phenylalanine or tryptophan, pointing to a likely read error. The V and J genes are TRBV25-1 and TRBJ1-1; D is unresolved. V gave up 3 bases and J gave up 3 bases, with 8 bases separating them. The CDR3 is 13 residues long. CDR1 and CDR2 from the germline V gene are MGHDK and SYGVNS. The CDR3 loop reads CASSDPAHTEAFL. The CDR3 nucleotides read TGTGCCAGCAGTGATCCCGCGCACACTGAAGCTTTCTTA.

This clonotype was recorded a few times. An end of the junction does not agree with germline; a read error may underlie this. The chain uses TRBV6-6 and TRBJ2-3, with a tentative D call TRBD2 (6 bases). The CDR3 sequence is 15 residues long. Per germline, CDR1 MNHNY and CDR2 SVGAGI (reference sequence). DNA for the CDR3: TGTGCCAGCAGTGACTCAGGAGGGAGAGCAGATACGCAGTATTTT. Translating it yields CASSDSGGRADTQYF.

The chain joins TRBV7-9 to TRBJ1-5; D is possibly TRBD1 (5 bases). V lost 5 bases and J 9 bases, leaving 14 bases between the germline ends. CDR1 and CDR2 from the germline V gene are SEHNR and FQNEAQ (reference sequence). CDR3 size: 13 residues. The CDR3 DNA reads as TGTGCCAGCAGCGGGGGGGGTAGTAGGCCCCAGCATTTT. Its protein product is CASSGGGSRPQHF.

By sample fraction, this clonotype is medium-sized. The V and J genes are TRBV7-8 and TRBJ2-5, with no clear D. Germline CDR1 reads SGHVS; CDR2 reads FQNEAQ. The length of the CDR3 is 13 residues. With 5 bases removed from V and 7 bases from J, the gap between germline ends came to 14 bases. The chain's CDR3 is CASSLVTLGTQYF. Written as DNA, the CDR3 is TGTGCCAGCAGCCTTGTTACGCTCGGGACCCAGTACTTC.

This clonotype is judged large. The chain combines TRBV7-2 with TRBJ1-5; the D gene is possibly TRBD1 (5 bases). The CDR3 has 15 residues. Germline V gene lookup returns CDR1 SGHTA and CDR2 FQGNSA. Trimming stripped 5 bases from V and 5 bases from J, with 16 bases between. The CDR3 here is CASSLSPGPHQPQHF. The CDR3 DNA is TGTGCCAGCAGCCTATCGCCGGGGCCCCATCAGCCCCAGCATTTT.

CDR3 region: CSARDRDFPYNEQFF. In DNA, the CDR3 is TGCAGTGCTAGAGATCGGGACTTTCCTTACAATGAGCAGTTCTTC. The chain uses TRBV20-1 and TRBJ2-1; D is possibly TRBD2 (6 bases). V was shortened by 0 bases and J by 4 bases, with 13 bases between the two germline ends. Germline V gives CDR1 DFQATT, CDR2 SNEGSKA (reference sequence). The CDR3 is made up of 15 amino acids.